Reported below is one TCR beta chain. Extraction of RNA together with DNA used roughly 18-32 mg of unsorted bulk tissue. Trimming took off 7 bases at V and 4 bases at J, with 16 bases between the two ends. CDR3 size: 14 residues. TCR beta cDNA was made from approximately 540 ng total RNA with a constant-region primer. Three nested multiplex PCR rounds, a slightly modified ARM-PCR method, built the TCR beta libraries. In the first two PCR rounds, TRBV1-TRBV30 forward primers were paired with a C-beta reverse primer, and each round lasted nine to ten cycles. In TCRdb, the multiplex PCR reads were re-called with MiXCR into one record per CDR3 protein. Among approximately 110,000 distinct CDR3 sequences listed, 55% to 75% were seen once. This entry is derived from a study of tumor-infiltrating lymphocytes in primary liver carcinoma.

The clonotype was recovered from a woman in her sixties with primary liver carcinoma and hepatitis B virus infection. The chain uses TRBV12-3 or TRBV12-4 and TRBJ1-1, with D tentatively TRBD1 (5 bases). Sequenced: liver tumor tissue from sampling region 3. Regarding subset: tumor region T3, left-lateral pole. The CDR3 is CASKVLCGGTEAFF. The CDR3 nucleotides are TGTGCCAGCAAAGTGCTTTGCGGGGGCACTGAAGCTTTCTTT.